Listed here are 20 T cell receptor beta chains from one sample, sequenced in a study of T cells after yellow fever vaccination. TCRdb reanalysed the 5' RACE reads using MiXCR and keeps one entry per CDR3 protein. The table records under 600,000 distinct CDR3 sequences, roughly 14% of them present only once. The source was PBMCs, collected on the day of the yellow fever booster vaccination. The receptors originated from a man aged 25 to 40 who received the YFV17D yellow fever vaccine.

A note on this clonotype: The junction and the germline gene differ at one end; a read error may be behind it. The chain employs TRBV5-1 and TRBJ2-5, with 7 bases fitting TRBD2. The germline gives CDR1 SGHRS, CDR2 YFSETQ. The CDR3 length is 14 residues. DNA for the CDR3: TGCGCCAGCCGCTTGGGAGCGGGAACTAAGACCCAGTACTTC. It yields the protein CASRLGAGTKTQYF.

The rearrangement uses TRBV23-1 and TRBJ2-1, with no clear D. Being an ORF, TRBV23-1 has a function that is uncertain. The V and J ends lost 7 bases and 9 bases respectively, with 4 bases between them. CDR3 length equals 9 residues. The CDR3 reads CASNSEQFF. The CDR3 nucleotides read TGCGCCAGCAATAGTGAGCAGTTCTTC.

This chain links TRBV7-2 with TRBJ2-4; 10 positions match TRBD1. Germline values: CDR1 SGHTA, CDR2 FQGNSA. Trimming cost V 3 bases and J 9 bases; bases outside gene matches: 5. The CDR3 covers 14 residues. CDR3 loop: CASSFDRGLGIQYF. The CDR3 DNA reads TGTGCCAGCAGCTTTGACAGGGGGCTGGGCATTCAGTACTTC.

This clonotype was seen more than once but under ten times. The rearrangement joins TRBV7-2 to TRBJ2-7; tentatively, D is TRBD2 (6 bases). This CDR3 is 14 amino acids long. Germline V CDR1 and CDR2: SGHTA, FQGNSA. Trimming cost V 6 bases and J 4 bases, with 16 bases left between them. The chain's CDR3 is CASSWDWEGYEQYF. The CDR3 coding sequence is TGTGCCAGCAGTTGGGACTGGGAAGGTTACGAGCAGTACTTC.

The CDR3 sequence is CASSWSRPGELFF. CDR3 nucleotides: TGTGCCAGCAGCTGGTCCAGGCCCGGGGAGCTGTTTTTT. The rearrangement links TRBV14 to TRBJ2-2, with D unresolved. The CDR3 sequence is 13 residues long. Germline assignment: CDR1 SGHDN and CDR2 FVKESK. The ends were cut back, 5 bases at V and 6 bases at J, with 10 bases in the middle.

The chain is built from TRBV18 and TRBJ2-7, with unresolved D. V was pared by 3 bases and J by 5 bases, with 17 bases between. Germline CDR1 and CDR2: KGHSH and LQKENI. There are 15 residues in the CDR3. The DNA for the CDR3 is TGTGCCAGCTCACCTGCCGACTGGCGTCAGGACGAGCAGTACTTC. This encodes CASSPADWRQDEQYF.

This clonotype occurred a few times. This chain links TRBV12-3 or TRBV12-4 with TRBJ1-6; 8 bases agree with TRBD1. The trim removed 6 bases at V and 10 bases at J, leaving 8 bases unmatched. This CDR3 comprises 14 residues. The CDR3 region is CASSPATGVSPLHF. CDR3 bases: TGTGCCAGCAGCCCTGCGACAGGGGTCTCACCCCTCCACTTT.

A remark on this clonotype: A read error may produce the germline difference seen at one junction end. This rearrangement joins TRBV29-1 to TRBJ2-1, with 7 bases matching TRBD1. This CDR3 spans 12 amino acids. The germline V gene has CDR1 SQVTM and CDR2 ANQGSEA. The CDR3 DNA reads TGCAGCTTAGGGGGCTCCTTCAATGAGCAGTTCTTC. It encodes CSLGGSFNEQFF.

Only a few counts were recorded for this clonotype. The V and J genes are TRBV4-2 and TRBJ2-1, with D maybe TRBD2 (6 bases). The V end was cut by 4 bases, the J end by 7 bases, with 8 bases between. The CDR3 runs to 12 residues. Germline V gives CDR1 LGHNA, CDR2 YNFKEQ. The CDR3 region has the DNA TGTGCCAGCAGCCGGGCGGGAAATGAGCAGTTCTTC. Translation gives CASSRAGNEQFF.

The DNA for the CDR3 is TGTGCCAGCAGCTTGCGGACAGAGGCTGGCTACACCTTC. Translated, it gives CASSLRTEAGYTF. The chain couples TRBV5-5 to TRBJ1-2; TRBD1 might be the D (6 bases). This CDR3 region has 13 residues. Trimming removed 1 base at V and 7 bases at J, with 11 bases between. Per germline, CDR1 SGHKS and CDR2 YYEKEE (reference sequence).

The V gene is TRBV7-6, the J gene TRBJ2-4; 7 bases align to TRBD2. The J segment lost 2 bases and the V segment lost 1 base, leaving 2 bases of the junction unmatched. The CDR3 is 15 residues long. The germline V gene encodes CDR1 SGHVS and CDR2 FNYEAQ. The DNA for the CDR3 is TGTGCCAGCAGCTTAGGGGGAGGGTCCAAAAACATTCAGTACTTC. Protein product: CASSLGGGSKNIQYF. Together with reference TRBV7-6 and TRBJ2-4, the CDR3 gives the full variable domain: GAGVSQSPRYKVTKRGQDVALRCDPISGHVSLYWYRQALGQGPEFLTYFNYEAQQDKSGLPNDRFSAERPEGSISTLTIQRTEQRDSAMYRCASSLGGGSKNIQYFGAGTRLSVL.

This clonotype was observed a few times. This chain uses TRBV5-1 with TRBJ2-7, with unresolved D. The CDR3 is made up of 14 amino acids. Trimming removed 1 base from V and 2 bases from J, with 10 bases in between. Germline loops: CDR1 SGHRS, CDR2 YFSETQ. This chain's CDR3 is CASSLQDGPYEQYF. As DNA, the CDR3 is TGCGCCAGCAGCTTGCAGGACGGGCCCTACGAGCAGTACTTC.

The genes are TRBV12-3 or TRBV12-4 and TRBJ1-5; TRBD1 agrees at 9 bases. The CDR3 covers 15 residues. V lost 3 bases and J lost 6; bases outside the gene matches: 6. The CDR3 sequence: CASSFRTGAVQPQHF. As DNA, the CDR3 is TGTGCCAGCAGTTTTCGGACAGGGGCCGTTCAGCCCCAGCATTTT.

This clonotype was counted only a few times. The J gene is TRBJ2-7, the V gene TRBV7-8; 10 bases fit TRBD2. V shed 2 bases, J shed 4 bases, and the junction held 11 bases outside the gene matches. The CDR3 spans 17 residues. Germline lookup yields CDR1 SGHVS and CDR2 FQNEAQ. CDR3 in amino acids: CASSLWLAGDGVYEQYF. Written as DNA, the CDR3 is TGTGCCAGCAGCTTATGGCTAGCGGGAGATGGTGTGTACGAGCAGTACTTC. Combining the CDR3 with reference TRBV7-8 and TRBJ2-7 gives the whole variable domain GAGVSQSPRYKVAKRGQDVALRCDPISGHVSLFWYQQALGQGPEFLTYFQNEAQLDKSGLPSDRFFAERPEGSVSTLKIQRTQQEDSAVYLCASSLWLAGDGVYEQYFGPGTRLTVT.

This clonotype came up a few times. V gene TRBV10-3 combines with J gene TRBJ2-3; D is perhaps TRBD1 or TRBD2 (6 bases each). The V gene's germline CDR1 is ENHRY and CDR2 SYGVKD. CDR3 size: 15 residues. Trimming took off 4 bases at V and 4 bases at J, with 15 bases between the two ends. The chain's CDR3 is CAISGQGRMSDTQYF. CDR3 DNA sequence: TGTGCCATCAGTGGGCAGGGGAGGATGTCAGATACGCAGTATTTT.

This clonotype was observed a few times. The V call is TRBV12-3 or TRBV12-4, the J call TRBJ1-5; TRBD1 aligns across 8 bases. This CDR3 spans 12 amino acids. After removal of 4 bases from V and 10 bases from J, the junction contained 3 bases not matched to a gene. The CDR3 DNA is TGTGCCAGCAGTTCCGGGACAGGACCCCAGCATTTT. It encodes CASSSGTGPQHF.

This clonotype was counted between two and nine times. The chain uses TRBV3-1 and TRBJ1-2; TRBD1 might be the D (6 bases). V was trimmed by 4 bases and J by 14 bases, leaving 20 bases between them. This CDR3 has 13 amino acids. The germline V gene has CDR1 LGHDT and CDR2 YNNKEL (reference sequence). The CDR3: CASSPTGFSEWTF. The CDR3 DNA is TGTGCCAGCAGCCCGACAGGTTTTTCAGAGTGGACCTTC.

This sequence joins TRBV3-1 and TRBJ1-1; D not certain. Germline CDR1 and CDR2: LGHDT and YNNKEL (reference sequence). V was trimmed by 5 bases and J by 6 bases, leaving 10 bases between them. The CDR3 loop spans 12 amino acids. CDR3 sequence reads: CASSYGRAEAFF. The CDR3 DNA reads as TGTGCCAGCAGCTACGGACGGGCTGAAGCTTTCTTT.

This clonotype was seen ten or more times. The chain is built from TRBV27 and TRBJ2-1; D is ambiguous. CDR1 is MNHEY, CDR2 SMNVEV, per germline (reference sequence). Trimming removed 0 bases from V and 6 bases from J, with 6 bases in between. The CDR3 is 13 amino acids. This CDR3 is CASSLSRVNEQFF. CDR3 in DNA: TGTGCCAGCAGTTTATCTAGGGTCAATGAGCAGTTCTTC.

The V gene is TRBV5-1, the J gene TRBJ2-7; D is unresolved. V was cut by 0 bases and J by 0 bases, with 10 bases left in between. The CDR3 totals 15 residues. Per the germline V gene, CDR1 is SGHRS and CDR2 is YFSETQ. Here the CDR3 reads CASSLASSYSYEQYF. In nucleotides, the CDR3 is TGCGCCAGCAGCTTGGCGAGTAGTTACTCCTACGAGCAGTACTTC.